These T cell receptor beta chains were read from a single sample in a study of shared clonotypes between healthy human individuals. TCRdb's copy holds only in-frame clones and misses some; the assay was immunoSEQ multiplex PCR. The sample has some 470,000 clones; 76% are singletons. The sample comprised PBMCs. All receptors derive from a woman aged 40 to 50 in good health. Some clones in this sample may be carry-over from other donors' samples. Both conserved end residues are part of each CDR3. The D gene is left open where the match is weak. The listing skips clone size in some rows; elsewhere it reads once, few, many or a size class.

D gene: TRBD1
V gene: TRBV19
clone size: NA
J gene: TRBJ2-6
CDR3 protein: CASSALTGTGAGANVLTF
CDR3 DNA: TGTGCCAGTAGTGCCCTGACAGGGACCGGAGCTGGGGCCAACGTCCTGACTTTC

D gene: NA
V gene: TRBV18
clone size: NA
J gene: TRBJ2-1
CDR3 protein: CASSPPYETHNEQFF
CDR3 DNA: TGTGCCAGCTCACCACCGTATGAAACCCACAATGAGCAGTTCTTC

D gene: TRBD2
V gene: TRBV30
clone size: NA
J gene: TRBJ2-3
CDR3 protein: CAWNGGVSTDTQYF
CDR3 DNA: TGTGCCTGGAATGGGGGGGTCAGCACAGATACGCAGTATTTT

D gene: NA
V gene: TRBV4-1
clone size: NA
J gene: TRBJ2-7
CDR3 protein: CASAPSGTVSYEQYF
CDR3 DNA: TGCGCCAGCGCCCCATCGGGGACTGTCTCCTACGAGCAGTACTTC

D gene: TRBD2
V gene: TRBV27
clone size: NA
J gene: TRBJ2-2
CDR3 protein: CASSSRSSGREYTGELFF
CDR3 DNA: TGTGCCAGCAGTTCCCGTTCTAGCGGGAGGGAGTACACCGGGGAGCTGTTTTTT

D gene: NA
V gene: TRBV5-4
clone size: NA
J gene: TRBJ2-5
CDR3 protein: CASSLEGTPTQYF
CDR3 DNA: TGTGCCAGCAGCTTGGAGGGGACCCCTACCCAGTACTTC

D gene: NA
V gene: TRBV6-6
clone size: NA
J gene: TRBJ2-7
CDR3 protein: CASSFTGTGAYEQYF
CDR3 DNA: TGTGCCAGCAGTTTCACCGGGACGGGAGCCTACGAGCAGTACTTC

D gene: TRBD2
V gene: TRBV2
clone size: NA
J gene: TRBJ2-5
CDR3 protein: CASSGTSGSETQYF
CDR3 DNA: TGTGCCAGCAGCGGGACTAGCGGGAGTGAGACCCAGTACTTC

D gene: NA
V gene: TRBV6-1
clone size: NA
J gene: TRBJ1-4
CDR3 protein: CASSTQGGEKLFF
CDR3 DNA: TGTGCCAGCAGTACCCAGGGAGGGGAAAAACTGTTTTTT

D gene: NA
V gene: TRBV30
clone size: NA
J gene: TRBJ1-2
CDR3 protein: CAWGQGGYTF
CDR3 DNA: TGTGCCTGGGGCCAGGGGGGCTACACCTTC

D gene: NA
V gene: TRBV4-3
clone size: NA
J gene: TRBJ2-2
CDR3 protein: CASSRGDGELFF
CDR3 DNA: TGCGCCAGCAGCCGGGGGGACGGGGAGCTGTTTTTT

D gene: NA
V gene: TRBV5-6
clone size: NA
J gene: TRBJ1-1
CDR3 protein: CASSLDSGLSNTEAFF
CDR3 DNA: TGTGCCAGCAGCTTGGATTCTGGACTCTCAAACACTGAAGCTTTCTTT

D gene: NA
V gene: TRBV7-9
clone size: NA
J gene: TRBJ1-1
CDR3 protein: CASSLARTVNTEAFF
CDR3 DNA: TGTGCCAGCAGCTTAGCCAGGACGGTGAACACTGAAGCTTTCTTT

D gene: NA
V gene: TRBV7-9
clone size: NA
J gene: TRBJ1-5
CDR3 protein: CASSLAGQINQPQHF
CDR3 DNA: TGTGCCAGCAGCTTAGCAGGGCAGATCAATCAGCCCCAGCATTTT

D gene: NA
V gene: TRBV28
clone size: NA
J gene: TRBJ1-2
CDR3 protein: CASSFWPDRYGYTF
CDR3 DNA: TGTGCCAGCAGTTTTTGGCCCGACAGGTATGGCTACACCTTC

D gene: TRBD1
V gene: TRBV27
clone size: NA
J gene: TRBJ2-2
CDR3 protein: CASTPGQGSGELFF
CDR3 DNA: TGTGCCAGCACCCCGGGACAGGGTTCCGGGGAGCTGTTTTTT

D gene: TRBD2
V gene: TRBV29-1
clone size: NA
J gene: TRBJ2-2
CDR3 protein: CSVSSGSSTPNTGELFF
CDR3 DNA: TGCAGCGTGTCTAGCGGGAGTTCAACCCCGAACACCGGGGAGCTGTTTTTT

D gene: NA
V gene: TRBV6-1
clone size: NA
J gene: TRBJ2-7
CDR3 protein: CASTTSGPIYEQYF
CDR3 DNA: TGTGCCAGCACGACATCGGGGCCGATTTACGAGCAGTACTTC

D gene: NA
V gene: TRBV14
clone size: few
J gene: TRBJ2-7
CDR3 protein: CASSQGRTPSYEQYF
CDR3 DNA: TGTGCCAGCAGCCAAGGGAGAACACCCTCCTACGAGCAGTACTTC

D gene: NA
V gene: TRBV30
clone size: many
J gene: TRBJ1-5
CDR3 protein: CAWSARGRTSEPQHF
CDR3 DNA: TGTGCCTGGAGTGCGCGAGGCAGGACTTCGGAGCCCCAGCATTTT

D gene: NA
V gene: TRBV19
clone size: NA
J gene: TRBJ2-3
CDR3 protein: CASSIVASATDTQYF
CDR3 DNA: TGTGCCAGTAGTATAGTGGCCAGCGCGACAGATACGCAGTATTTT

D gene: TRBD2
V gene: TRBV7-2
clone size: NA
J gene: TRBJ2-7
CDR3 protein: CASSPRTSGSYEQYF
CDR3 DNA: TGTGCCAGCAGCCCCCGGACTAGTGGCTCCTACGAGCAGTACTTC

D gene: NA
V gene: TRBV27
clone size: NA
J gene: TRBJ1-5
CDR3 protein: CASSLFRNQPQHF
CDR3 DNA: TGTGCCAGCAGTTTGTTCCGCAATCAGCCCCAGCATTTT

D gene: NA
V gene: TRBV27
clone size: NA
J gene: TRBJ2-3
CDR3 protein: CASRFGATDTQYF
CDR3 DNA: TGTGCCAGCCGTTTTGGGGCCACAGATACGCAGTATTTT

D gene: NA
V gene: TRBV30
clone size: NA
J gene: TRBJ2-5
CDR3 protein: CAWSVPGSQETQYF
CDR3 DNA: TGTGCCTGGAGTGTACCGGGCAGTCAAGAGACCCAGTACTTC

D gene: TRBD1
V gene: TRBV5-1
clone size: NA
J gene: TRBJ2-3
CDR3 protein: CASSRGGGPGDPDTQYF
CDR3 DNA: TGCGCCAGCAGCCGAGGGGGCGGACCCGGGGACCCAGATACGCAGTATTTT

D gene: NA
V gene: TRBV5-4
clone size: NA
J gene: TRBJ2-3
CDR3 protein: CASSMDQQSTDTQYF
CDR3 DNA: TGTGCCAGCAGCATGGACCAACAGAGCACAGATACGCAGTATTTT

D gene: NA
V gene: TRBV27
clone size: NA
J gene: TRBJ1-2
CDR3 protein: CASSLRARRGDHYGYTF
CDR3 DNA: TGTGCCAGCAGTTTAAGGGCCAGGAGGGGCGATCACTATGGCTACACCTTC

D gene: TRBD2
V gene: TRBV9
clone size: NA
J gene: TRBJ2-7
CDR3 protein: CASSQAGLAGGEQYF
CDR3 DNA: TGTGCCAGCAGCCAAGCGGGACTAGCGGGGGGCGAGCAGTACTTC

D gene: TRBD1
V gene: TRBV18
clone size: few
J gene: TRBJ2-7
CDR3 protein: CASRRQGSYEQYF
CDR3 DNA: TGTGCCAGCCGTCGACAGGGCTCCTACGAGCAGTACTTC

D gene: TRBD2
V gene: TRBV7-3
clone size: few
J gene: TRBJ2-3
CDR3 protein: CASSTPQGSGGLTDTQYF
CDR3 DNA: TGTGCCAGCAGCACCCCGCAGGGTAGCGGGGGACTCACAGATACGCAGTATTTT

D gene: NA
V gene: TRBV4-2
clone size: NA
J gene: TRBJ1-3
CDR3 protein: CASSQVGSPSGNTIYF
CDR3 DNA: TGTGCCAGCAGCCAAGTCGGGTCCCCCTCTGGAAACACCATATATTTT

D gene: NA
V gene: TRBV18
clone size: NA
J gene: TRBJ1-1
CDR3 protein: CASSLYTMTDERAFF
CDR3 DNA: TGTGCCAGCTCACTCTATACCATGACAGACGAACGGGCTTTCTTT

D gene: TRBD2
V gene: TRBV5-4
clone size: NA
J gene: TRBJ2-1
CDR3 protein: CASSWGTSGLYNEQFF
CDR3 DNA: TGTGCCAGCAGCTGGGGGACTAGCGGCCTCTACAATGAGCAGTTCTTC

D gene: NA
V gene: TRBV2
clone size: once
J gene: TRBJ1-6
CDR3 protein: CASSTRQYSPLHF
CDR3 DNA: TGTGCCAGCAGTACTAGACAGTATTCACCCCTCCACTTT

D gene: TRBD2
V gene: TRBV27
clone size: NA
J gene: TRBJ2-7
CDR3 protein: CASSIVAGGYEQYF
CDR3 DNA: TGTGCCAGCAGTATCGTAGCGGGGGGCTACGAGCAGTACTTC

D gene: NA
V gene: TRBV18
clone size: NA
J gene: TRBJ2-7
CDR3 protein: CASSPAGRPNEQYF
CDR3 DNA: TGTGCCAGCTCACCTGCAGGGAGACCCAACGAGCAGTACTTC

D gene: NA
V gene: TRBV18
clone size: NA
J gene: TRBJ1-3
CDR3 protein: CASSPKRGTPFGNTIYF
CDR3 DNA: TGTGCCAGCTCACCAAAACGCGGGACTCCTTTCGGAAACACCATATATTTT

D gene: TRBD1
V gene: TRBV19
clone size: many
J gene: TRBJ2-7
CDR3 protein: CASSPRAGGSYEQYF
CDR3 DNA: TGTGCCAGTAGTCCCCGGGCAGGGGGCTCCTACGAGCAGTACTTC

D gene: TRBD1
V gene: TRBV4-2
clone size: NA
J gene: TRBJ1-5
CDR3 protein: CASSQQTGDQPQHF
CDR3 DNA: TGTGCCAGCAGCCAGCAGACAGGGGATCAGCCCCAGCATTTT

D gene: NA
V gene: TRBV10-3
clone size: medium-sized
J gene: TRBJ1-2
CDR3 protein: CAISSDRNYGYTF
CDR3 DNA: TGTGCCATCAGTTCGGACAGAAACTATGGCTACACCTTC

D gene: NA
V gene: TRBV28
clone size: NA
J gene: TRBJ2-5
CDR3 protein: CASSLGGSKETQYF
CDR3 DNA: TGTGCCAGCAGTTTGGGGGGCTCAAAGGAGACCCAGTACTTC

D gene: TRBD1
V gene: TRBV28
clone size: few
J gene: TRBJ1-4
CDR3 protein: CASSATGGKSEKLFF
CDR3 DNA: TGTGCCAGCAGTGCTACAGGGGGGAAGAGCGAAAAACTGTTTTTT

D gene: NA
V gene: TRBV13
clone size: NA
J gene: TRBJ2-3
CDR3 protein: CASSSRSSTDTQYF
CDR3 DNA: TGTGCCAGCAGCTCCCGATCTAGCACAGATACGCAGTATTTT

D gene: NA
V gene: TRBV15
clone size: NA
J gene: TRBJ1-2
CDR3 protein: CATSRDADRNYGYTF
CDR3 DNA: TGTGCCACCAGCAGAGATGCTGACAGGAACTATGGCTACACCTTC

D gene: NA
V gene: TRBV10-3
clone size: NA
J gene: TRBJ1-1
CDR3 protein: CAIRSETQGEAFF
CDR3 DNA: TGTGCCATCAGGTCGGAGACCCAGGGAGAAGCTTTCTTT

D gene: TRBD1
V gene: TRBV16
clone size: NA
J gene: TRBJ1-5
CDR3 protein: CASSQSGQGEHHF
CDR3 DNA: TGTGCCAGCAGCCAGTCTGGACAGGGGGAACATCATTTT

D gene: NA
V gene: TRBV5-1
clone size: NA
J gene: TRBJ1-2
CDR3 protein: CASSVGRDPYGYTF
CDR3 DNA: TGCGCCAGCAGCGTTGGGAGGGATCCCTATGGCTACACCTTC

D gene: NA
V gene: TRBV28
clone size: NA
J gene: TRBJ2-7
CDR3 protein: CASSARLVSSYEQYF
CDR3 DNA: TGTGCCAGCAGCGCGAGACTAGTCAGCTCCTACGAGCAGTACTTC

D gene: NA
V gene: TRBV6-5
clone size: NA
J gene: TRBJ2-3
CDR3 protein: CASTPTGTDTQYF
CDR3 DNA: TGTGCCAGCACCCCCACTGGCACAGATACGCAGTATTTT

D gene: NA
V gene: TRBV6-6
clone size: NA
J gene: TRBJ2-1
CDR3 protein: CASSYSWYNEQFF
CDR3 DNA: TGTGCCAGCAGTTACTCTTGGTACAATGAGCAGTTCTTC